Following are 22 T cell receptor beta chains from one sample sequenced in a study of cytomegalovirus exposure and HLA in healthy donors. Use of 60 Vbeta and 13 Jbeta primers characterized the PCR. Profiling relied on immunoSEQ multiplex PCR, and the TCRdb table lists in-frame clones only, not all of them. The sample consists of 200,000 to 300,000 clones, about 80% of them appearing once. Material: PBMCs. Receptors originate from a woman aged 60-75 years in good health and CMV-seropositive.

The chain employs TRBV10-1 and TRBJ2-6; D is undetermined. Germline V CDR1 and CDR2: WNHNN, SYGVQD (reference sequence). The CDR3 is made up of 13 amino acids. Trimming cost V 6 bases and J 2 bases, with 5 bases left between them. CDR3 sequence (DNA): TGCGCCAGCAGCCGGGCTGGGGCCAACGTCCTGACTTTC. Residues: CASSRAGANVLTF.

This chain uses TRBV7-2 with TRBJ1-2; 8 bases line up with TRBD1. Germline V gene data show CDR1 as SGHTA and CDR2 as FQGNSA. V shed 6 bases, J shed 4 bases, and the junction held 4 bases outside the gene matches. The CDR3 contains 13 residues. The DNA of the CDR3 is TGTGCCAGCAGAACCCAGGGGGCCTATGGCTACACCTTC. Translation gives CASRTQGAYGYTF. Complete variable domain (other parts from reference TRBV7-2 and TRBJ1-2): GAGVSQSPSNKVTEKGKDVELRCDPISGHTALYWYRQSLGQGLEFLIYFQGNSAPDKSGLPSDRFSAERTGGSVSTLTIQRTQQEDSAVYLCASRTQGAYGYTFGSGTRLTVV.

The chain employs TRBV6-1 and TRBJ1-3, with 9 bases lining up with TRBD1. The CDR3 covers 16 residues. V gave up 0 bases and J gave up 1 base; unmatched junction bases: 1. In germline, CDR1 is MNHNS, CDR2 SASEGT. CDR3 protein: CASSEAGQGSGNTIYF. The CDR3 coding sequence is TGTGCCAGCAGTGAAGCAGGACAGGGGTCTGGAAACACCATATATTTT.

The CDR3 protein is CASSIRSGGDLNQPQHF. CDR3 coding DNA: TGTGCCAGTAGTATCAGGTCCGGGGGGGATCTCAATCAGCCCCAGCATTTT. The chain couples TRBV19 to TRBJ1-5; TRBD1 might be the D (5 bases). The CDR3 sequence is 17 residues long. Germline values: CDR1 LNHDA, CDR2 SQIVND (reference sequence). V lost 3 bases and J lost 3, with 18 bases in between. The whole variable domain, remainder taken from reference TRBV19 and TRBJ1-5, is DGGITQSPKYLFRKEGQNVTLSCEQNLNHDAMYWYRQDPGQGLRLIYYSQIVNDFQKGDIAEGYSVSREKKESFPLTVTSAQKNPTAFYLCASSIRSGGDLNQPQHFGDGTRLSIL.

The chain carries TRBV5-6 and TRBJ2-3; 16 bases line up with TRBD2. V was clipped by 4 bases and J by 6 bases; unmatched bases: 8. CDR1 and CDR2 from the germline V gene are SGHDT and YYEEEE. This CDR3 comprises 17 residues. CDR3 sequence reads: CASSLLGLAGGLDTQYF. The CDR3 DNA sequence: TGTGCCAGCAGCCTCCTGGGACTAGCGGGAGGGCTGGATACGCAGTATTTT.

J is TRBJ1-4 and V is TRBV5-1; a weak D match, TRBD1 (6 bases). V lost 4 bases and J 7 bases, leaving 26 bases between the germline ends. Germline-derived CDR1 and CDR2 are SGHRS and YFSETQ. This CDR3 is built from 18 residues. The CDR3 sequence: CASSPRGTPTTGGEKLFF. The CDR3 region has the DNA TGCGCCAGCAGCCCGAGAGGGACACCTACGACTGGGGGTGAAAAACTGTTTTTT. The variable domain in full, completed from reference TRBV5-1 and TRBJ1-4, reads KAGVTQTPRYLIKTRGQQVTLSCSPISGHRSVSWYQQTPGQGLQFLFEYFSETQRNKGNFPGRFSGRQFSNSRSEMNVSTLELGDSALYLCASSPRGTPTTGGEKLFFGSGTQLSVL.

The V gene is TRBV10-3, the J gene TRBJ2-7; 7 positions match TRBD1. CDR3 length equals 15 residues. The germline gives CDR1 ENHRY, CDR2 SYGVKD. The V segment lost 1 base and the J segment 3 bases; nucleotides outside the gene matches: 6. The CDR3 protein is CAISELTGNNYEQYF. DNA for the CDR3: TGTGCCATCAGTGAGTTGACAGGGAATAACTACGAGCAGTACTTC.

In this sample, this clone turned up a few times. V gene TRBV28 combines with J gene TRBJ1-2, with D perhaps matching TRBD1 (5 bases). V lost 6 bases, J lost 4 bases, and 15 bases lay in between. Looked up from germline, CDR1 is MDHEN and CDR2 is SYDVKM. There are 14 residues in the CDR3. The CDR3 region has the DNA TGTGCCAGCAGCCCGGCGGGACCACTCTATGGCTACACCTTC. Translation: CASSPAGPLYGYTF.

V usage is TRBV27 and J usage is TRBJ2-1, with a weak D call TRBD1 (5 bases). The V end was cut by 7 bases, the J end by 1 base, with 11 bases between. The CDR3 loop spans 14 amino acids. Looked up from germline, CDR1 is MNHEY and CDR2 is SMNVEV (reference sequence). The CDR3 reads CASIGVRSYNEQFF. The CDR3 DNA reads TGTGCCAGCATAGGGGTTCGTTCCTACAATGAGCAGTTCTTC.

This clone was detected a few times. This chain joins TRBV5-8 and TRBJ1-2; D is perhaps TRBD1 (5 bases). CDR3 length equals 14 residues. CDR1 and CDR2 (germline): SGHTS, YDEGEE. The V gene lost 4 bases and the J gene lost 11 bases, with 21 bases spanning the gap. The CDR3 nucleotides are TGTGCCAGCAGCGTACACCTGGGACTCCTTGTATACACCTTC. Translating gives CASSVHLGLLVYTF.

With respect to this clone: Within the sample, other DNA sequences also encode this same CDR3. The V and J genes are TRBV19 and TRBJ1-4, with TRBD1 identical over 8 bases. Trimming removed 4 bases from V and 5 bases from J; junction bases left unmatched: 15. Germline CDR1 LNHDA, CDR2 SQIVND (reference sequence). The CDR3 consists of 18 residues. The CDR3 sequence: CASSTSIRDRRANEKLFF. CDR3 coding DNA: TGTGCCAGTAGTACGTCTATCCGGGACAGGCGGGCCAATGAAAAACTGTTTTTT.

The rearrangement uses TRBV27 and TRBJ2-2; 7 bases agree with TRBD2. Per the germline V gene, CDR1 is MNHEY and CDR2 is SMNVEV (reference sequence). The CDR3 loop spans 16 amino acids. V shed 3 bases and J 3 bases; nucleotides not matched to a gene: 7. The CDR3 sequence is CASSFSSGAYTGELFF. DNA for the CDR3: TGTGCCAGCAGTTTTTCCAGCGGGGCATACACCGGGGAGCTGTTTTTT.

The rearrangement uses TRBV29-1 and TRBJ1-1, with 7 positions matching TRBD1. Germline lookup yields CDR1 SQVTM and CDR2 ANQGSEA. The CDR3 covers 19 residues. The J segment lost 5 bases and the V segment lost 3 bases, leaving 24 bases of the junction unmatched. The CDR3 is CSVEKGATGSRGGGTEAFF. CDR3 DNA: TGCAGCGTTGAGAAGGGCGCGACAGGGTCGAGGGGAGGCGGTACTGAAGCTTTCTTT.

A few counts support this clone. DNA of the CDR3: TGCGCCAGCAGCCAACGGGAAGGCTCCTACGAGCAGTACTTC. This gives the protein CASSQREGSYEQYF. This chain links TRBV4-1 with TRBJ2-7; TRBD2 might be the D (5 bases). The CDR3 has 14 amino acids. The V end was cut by 2 bases, the J end by 0 bases, with 8 bases between. CDR1 and CDR2 from the germline V gene are MGHRA and YSYEKL.

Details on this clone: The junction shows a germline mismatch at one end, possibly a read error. CDR3 sequence reads: CSSSAQGTTEAFF. Here the CDR3 DNA reads TGTTCCAGCAGCGCACAGGGAACCACTGAAGCTTTCTTT. The J gene is TRBJ1-1, the V gene TRBV7-9; the D gene is possibly TRBD1 (6 bases). Per germline, CDR1 SEHNR and CDR2 FQNEAQ (reference sequence). The CDR3 sequence is 13 residues long.

CDR3 coding DNA: TGTGCCAGCAGCCTCAACAGGGGGCAAGGGGAGCTGTTTTTT. Translation gives CASSLNRGQGELFF. The chain links TRBV7-2 to TRBJ2-2; TRBD1 matches 9 bases. V dropped 5 bases and J dropped 8; count of bases not matched to a gene: 6. Germline V gene data show CDR1 as SGHTA and CDR2 as FQGNSA. The CDR3 spans 14 residues. Full variable domain (missing parts from reference TRBV7-2 and TRBJ2-2): GAGVSQSPSNKVTEKGKDVELRCDPISGHTALYWYRQSLGQGLEFLIYFQGNSAPDKSGLPSDRFSAERTGGSVSTLTIQRTQQEDSAVYLCASSLNRGQGELFFGEGSRLTVL.

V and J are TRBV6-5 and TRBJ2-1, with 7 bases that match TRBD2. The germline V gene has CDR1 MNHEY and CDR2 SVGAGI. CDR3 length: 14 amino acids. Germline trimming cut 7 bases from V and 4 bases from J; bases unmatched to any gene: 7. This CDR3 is CASMRASGYNEQFF. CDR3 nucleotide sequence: TGTGCCAGCATGAGGGCTAGCGGTTACAATGAGCAGTTCTTC.

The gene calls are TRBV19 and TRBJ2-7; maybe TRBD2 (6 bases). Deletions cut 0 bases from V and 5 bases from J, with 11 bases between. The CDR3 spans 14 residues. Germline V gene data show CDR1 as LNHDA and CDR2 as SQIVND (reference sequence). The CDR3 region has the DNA TGTGCCAGTAGTATAGAGGGGGGTAATAACGAGCAGTACTTC. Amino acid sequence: CASSIEGGNNEQYF.

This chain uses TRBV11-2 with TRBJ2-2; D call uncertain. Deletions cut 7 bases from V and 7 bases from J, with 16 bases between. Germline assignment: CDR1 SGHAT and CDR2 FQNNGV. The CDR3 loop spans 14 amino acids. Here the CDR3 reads CASTLRVRIGELFF. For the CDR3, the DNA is TGTGCCAGCACCCTCAGAGTGAGGATCGGGGAGCTGTTTTTT.

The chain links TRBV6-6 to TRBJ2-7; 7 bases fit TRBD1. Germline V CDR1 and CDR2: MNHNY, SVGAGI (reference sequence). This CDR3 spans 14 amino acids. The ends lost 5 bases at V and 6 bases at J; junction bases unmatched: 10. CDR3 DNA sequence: TGTGCCAGCAGTGACGGACAGGTTTCTAGCGAGCAGTACTTC. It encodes CASSDGQVSSEQYF.

The CDR3 loop is CASSLPVLATGELFF. The CDR3 DNA reads as TGCGCCAGCAGCTTGCCGGTGCTAGCGACCGGGGAGCTGTTTTTT. V usage is TRBV5-1 and J usage is TRBJ2-2, with D perhaps matching TRBD2 (6 bases). The V gene lost 1 base and the J gene lost 5 bases, with 12 bases spanning the gap. CDR3 length: 15 amino acids. Looked up from germline, CDR1 is SGHRS and CDR2 is YFSETQ. Looking up the rest from reference TRBV5-1 and TRBJ2-2 gives the full variable domain: KAGVTQTPRYLIKTRGQQVTLSCSPISGHRSVSWYQQTPGQGLQFLFEYFSETQRNKGNFPGRFSGRQFSNSRSEMNVSTLELGDSALYLCASSLPVLATGELFFGEGSRLTVL.

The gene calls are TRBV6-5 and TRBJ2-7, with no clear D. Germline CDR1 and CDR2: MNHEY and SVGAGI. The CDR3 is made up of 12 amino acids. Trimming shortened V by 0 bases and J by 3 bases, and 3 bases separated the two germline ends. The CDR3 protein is CASSYSSYEQYF. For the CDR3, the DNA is TGTGCCAGCAGTTACTCCAGCTACGAGCAGTACTTC.